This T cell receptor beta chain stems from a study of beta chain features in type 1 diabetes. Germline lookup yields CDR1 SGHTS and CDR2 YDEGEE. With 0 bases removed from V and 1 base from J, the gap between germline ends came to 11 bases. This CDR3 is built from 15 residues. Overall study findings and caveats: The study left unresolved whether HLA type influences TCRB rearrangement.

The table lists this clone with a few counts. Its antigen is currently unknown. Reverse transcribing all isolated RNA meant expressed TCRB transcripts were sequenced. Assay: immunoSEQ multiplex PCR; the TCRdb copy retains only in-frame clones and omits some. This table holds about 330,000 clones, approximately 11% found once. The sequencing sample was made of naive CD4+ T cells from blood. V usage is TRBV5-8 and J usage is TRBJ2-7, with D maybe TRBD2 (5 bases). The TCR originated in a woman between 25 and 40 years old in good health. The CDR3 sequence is CASSLVSGSSYEQYF. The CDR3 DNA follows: TGTGCCAGCAGCTTGGTTTCGGGAAGTTCCTACGAGCAGTACTTC.